The 8 T cell receptor beta chains presented below share a single source sample, sequenced in a study of T-cell memory formation after mild COVID-19. TCRdb fed the 5' RACE reads into MiXCR, producing one record per CDR3 protein. The profile shows a few hundred thousand distinct CDR3 sequences, about 24% of them singletons. The sequenced material came from PBMCs or a T cell subset sorted from them (not recorded which). Every receptor here comes from an adult woman who had mild COVID-19 (a few samples of this study predate the infection). Cell type and time point are not known.

There are a few counts of this clonotype. The chain recombines TRBV5-1 with TRBJ2-7, with D maybe TRBD2 (5 bases). The ends were cut back, 4 bases at V and 0 bases at J, with 8 bases in the middle. Germline V gene sequence: CDR1 SGHRS, CDR2 YFSETQ. The CDR3 is 13 residues long. The CDR3 here is CASSQRDSYEQYF. The CDR3 nucleotides read TGCGCCAGCAGCCAGAGGGACTCCTACGAGCAGTACTTC.

The rearrangement joins TRBV14 to TRBJ2-5; D ambiguous. Germline CDR1 reads SGHDN; CDR2 reads FVKESK. V was trimmed by 4 bases and J by 4 bases, leaving 13 bases between them. The CDR3 is 14 residues long. The CDR3 DNA reads as TGTGCCAGCAGCCCCCGGCGGCTCGGAGAGACCCAGTACTTC. It yields the protein CASSPRRLGETQYF.

The V and J genes are TRBV10-3 and TRBJ2-3, with D unresolved. Per germline, CDR1 ENHRY and CDR2 SYGVKD. This CDR3 region has 15 residues. Trimming cost V 0 bases and J 2 bases, with 9 bases left between them. For the CDR3, the DNA is TGTGCCATCAGTGAGTCCAAGACGTCCACAGATACGCAGTATTTT. It codes for CAISESKTSTDTQYF.

This chain connects TRBV12-3 or TRBV12-4 to TRBJ1-5; D perhaps matches TRBD1 (6 bases). V was trimmed by 7 bases and J by 4 bases, leaving 14 bases between them. CDR3 length: 14 amino acids. For the CDR3, the DNA is TGTGCCAGCACCAAACAGGGAGCTAATCAGCCCCAGCATTTT. It encodes CASTKQGANQPQHF.

This clonotype has just a few counts. The chain joins TRBV5-6 to TRBJ2-7; D gene unclear. Trimming pared 3 bases from V and 4 bases from J, leaving 8 bases between. Germline V gene data show CDR1 as SGHDT and CDR2 as YYEEEE. There are 12 residues in the CDR3. The CDR3 DNA reads as TGTGCCAGCAGCTCCACCCCATACGAGCAGTACTTC. Encoded protein: CASSSTPYEQYF.

This clonotype was counted between two and nine times. V usage is TRBV12-3 or TRBV12-4 and J usage is TRBJ1-4, with 7 bases lining up with TRBD1. The CDR3 runs to 17 residues. With 3 bases clipped from V and 0 bases from J, the junction kept 7 bases outside the gene matches. The CDR3 sequence is CASSLGQTMATNEKLFF. In nucleotides, the CDR3 is TGTGCCAGCAGTTTGGGACAGACTATGGCAACTAATGAAAAACTGTTTTTT.

The gene calls are TRBV6-6 and TRBJ1-1; 9 nucleotides line up with TRBD1. The CDR3 is 15 amino acids. Losses at the gene ends were 6 bases for V and 6 bases for J; bases not matched to a gene: 11. The germline CDR1 and CDR2 sequences are MNHNY and SVGAGI (reference sequence). The CDR3 here is CASSLSRDRAAEAFF. CDR3 bases: TGTGCCAGCAGCCTTTCCCGGGACAGGGCGGCTGAAGCTTTCTTT.

The gene calls are TRBV12-3 or TRBV12-4 and TRBJ2-1, with TRBD1 matching 7 bases. J lost 4 bases, V lost 6 bases, and 12 bases had no gene match. CDR3 length: 16 residues. CDR3 residues: CASSPSRDSIYNEQFF. For the CDR3, the DNA is TGTGCCAGCAGCCCCTCTAGGGACAGCATTTACAATGAGCAGTTCTTC.